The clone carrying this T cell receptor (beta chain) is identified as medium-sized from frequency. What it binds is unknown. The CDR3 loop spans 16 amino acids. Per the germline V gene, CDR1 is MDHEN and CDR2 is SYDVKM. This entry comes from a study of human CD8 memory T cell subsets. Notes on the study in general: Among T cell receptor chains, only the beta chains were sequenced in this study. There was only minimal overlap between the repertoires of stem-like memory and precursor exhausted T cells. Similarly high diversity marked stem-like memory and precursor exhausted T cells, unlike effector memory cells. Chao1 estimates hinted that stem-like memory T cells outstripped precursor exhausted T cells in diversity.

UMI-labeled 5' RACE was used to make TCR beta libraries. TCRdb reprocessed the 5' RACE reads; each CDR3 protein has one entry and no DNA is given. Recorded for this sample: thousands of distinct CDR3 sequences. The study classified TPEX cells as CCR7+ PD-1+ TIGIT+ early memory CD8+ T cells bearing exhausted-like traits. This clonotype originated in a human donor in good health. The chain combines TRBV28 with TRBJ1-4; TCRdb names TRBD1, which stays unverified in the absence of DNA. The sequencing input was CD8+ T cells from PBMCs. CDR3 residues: CASSPTAFQRNEKLFF.